Included here is one T cell receptor (beta chain) sequence, with context. No antigen is known for it. The sample holds no much larger clone one base away, and base qualities are not on file. The sample is drawn from a study of cytomegalovirus exposure and HLA in healthy donors (TCRdb year 2017). About the investigation overall: In an earlier analysis of under 600 of the donors, around 300 Gb of sequence data and about 110 million unique TCR beta sequences from about 180 million T cells were reported. Around 330 gigabases of sequencing data and around 90 million unique TCR sequences made up an early release that covered some 640 HLA-typed donors. Among the roughly 380 genotyped donors, about 85% belonged to the genetic ancestry cluster associated with self-reported Caucasian donors. The study was designed to test whether signatures of past pathogen exposure could be identified by cataloging public T cell receptors. The study profiled the T cell repertoires of 550 to 700 subjects by immunosequencing and related them to cytomegalovirus serostatus. A separate validation cohort of 100 to 150 different subjects was used in addition to the roughly 640-subject first cohort. To predict cytomegalovirus infection status, the study brought together high-throughput TCR immunosequencing, statistical association of individual TCRs with disease status, and machine learning. A later analysis re-examined previously published TCR beta repertoires from just over 650 donors and added high-resolution HLA genotyping to investigate patterns of TCR occurrence. The later analysis used no new phenotypic data to find candidate immune exposures, relying instead on TCR beta sequences and their occurrence across donors. In an earlier analysis of about 590 of the donors, high-throughput TCR beta sequencing was used to judge whether each TCR beta V gene segment behaved as functional or pseudogenic. Donor age, sex, ethnicity and CMV serostatus were compiled alongside the repertoire data. In a later genetic analysis, genome-wide SNP genotypes for about 65% of the 666 donors were used, and that subset was treated as a discovery cohort. Every discovery cohort repertoire had been produced on one sequencing platform. HLA typing covered class I and class II loci at four-digit resolution. The number of typed donors differed by locus: roughly 620-630 for A, B, C, DRB1 and DQB1; 500 to 550 for DQA1; some 590 for DPA1; and 450 to 480 for DPB1. Roughly five DR-DQ haplotypes were treated as single units for association and clustering because of strong linkage in the cohort. On average, approximately 250,000 unique TCR beta nucleotide sequences were sequenced per donor among a few hundred genotyped donors of the cohort, with around 19% of those sequences being non-productive.

For CDR1 and CDR2, the germline V gene (reference sequence) lists MNHEY and SMNVEV. After removal of 2 bases from V and 3 bases from J, the junction retains 18 bases not matched to a gene. Taken from cysteine to phenylalanine, the CDR3 has 19 residues. The kept DNA is CDR3 alone, 57 bases in frame from the first base. The cohort consisted of approximately 690 healthy bone marrow donors. All cohort members were sampled while nominally healthy, although unrecorded immune exposures were likely present. The donor tested CMV seronegative, placing the donor among the 350 or so seronegative members of the cohort. Each donor provided a peripheral blood sample, and peripheral blood mononuclear cells were used for TCR beta sequencing. Genomic DNA extraction from the blood cell samples was performed with the Qiagen DNeasy Blood Extraction Kit. The library relied on the immunoSEQ multiplex PCR assay. For the multiplex PCR, a mixture combining 60 forward primers for TCR Vbeta segments and 13 reverse primers for TCR Jbeta segments was used. A multiplex PCR assay on genomic DNA amplified the CDR3 region of rearranged TCR beta genes. Amplified TCR beta libraries were sequenced as 87-base-pair reads on the Illumina HiSeq System. In the source study's methods: A later analysis counted approximately 76 million unique TCR beta chains across the 600 to 850 repertoires, and some 11 million of these chains were shared by at least two donors. Raw reads were error-corrected and collapsed into unique sequences with a nearest-neighbor algorithm that merged closely related sequences to remove PCR and sequencing errors. V, D and J gene segments were assigned by aligning CDR3 sequences to IMGT reference sequences. For a sequence to be retained, at least a six-nucleotide match to both a V gene segment and a J gene segment was required. Rearrangements were called productive when the CDR3 lacked stop codons and stayed in frame with V and J; all others were non-productive. Following IMGT convention, CDR3 was defined as the stretch from the second conserved V-encoded cysteine up to the conserved J-encoded phenylalanine. The earlier analysis of 450 to 750 of the donors excluded any sequence lacking an unambiguous match to a single V gene segment. An earlier analysis of almost 600 of the donors classified V segments as functional when productive rearrangements were above 56.7% and as segregating when the standard deviation between donors was above 5%. A statistical classification framework was built to diagnose cytomegalovirus status from the catalog of TCR beta chain sequences. V and J gene assignment, in a later analysis, came from comparing TCR nucleotide sequences with IMGT/GENE-DB human TR gene sequences. In a later analysis, CDR3 sequences and most-parsimonious VDJ recombination scenarios were assigned using the TCRdist pipeline. In a later analysis, every TCR beta chain was defined by the combination of its CDR3 amino acid sequence and its V-gene family, and reads without a unique V-gene family were dropped. To address suspected cross-contamination and a sequencing artifact, a later analysis removed approximately 600 highly shared, low-generation-probability nucleotide sequences. In a later analysis, a clonal expansion index for each public chain was calculated from normalized within-repertoire ranks of inferred template counts. Generation probabilities in a later analysis came from a VDJ recombination model fitted to out-of-frame rearrangements, and those results were checked against IGoR. In a later analysis, TCR-TCR, TCR-HLA and TCR-CMV co-occurrence was scored with hypergeometric tests, and a repertoire-size bias correction was applied to TCR pairs. False discovery rates were estimated in a later analysis by permuting HLA or CMV assignments 20 times. In a later analysis, co-occurring TCRs were grouped using DBSCAN, and TCRdist sequence similarity was added for clustering within HLA-allele-positive subsets. Co-occurrence clustering excluded repertoires with fewer than 30,000 or more than 120,000 public chains, plus five with anomalous nucleotide sharing. In TCRdb, the immuneACCESS table is reduced to in-frame sequences with V and J assigned. These tables do not hold every clone; where another copy was compared, an unresolved V gene accounts for under half, and the others remain unexplained. V and J calls and clone size are those listed in that table; D and trimming were worked out from the DNA. The sample table shows about 160,000 clones, and about three quarters are seen once. The ten largest make up roughly 2% of the sample.

Findings and caveats that apply to the study as a whole: The 87-base-pair reads could not distinguish some IMGT-functional V segments, including TRBV6-2 and TRBV6-3, so those segments were excluded. Only TCR beta chains were sequenced in this cohort, and the absence of alpha or paired-chain data limited detectable features. In a later analysis, most CMV-associated TCR beta chains were found to appear HLA-restricted, with HLA associations seemingly driven largely by CMV exposure. In a later analysis, TCR association rates were found to vary across HLA loci, with the most associated TCRs seen for DRB1 alleles and the fewest for HLA-C alleles. In a later analysis, HLA-associated TCR beta chains were found to be more clonally expanded and to have lower generation probabilities than equally common non-associated chains. Because HLA typing was unavailable for some donors at each locus, only the typed subset was used in association tests. About 17 rarely observed V segments, including chromosome 9 orphons, were excluded from the earlier analysis of several hundred of the donors because counts were too low. In an earlier analysis of several hundred of the donors, most TCR beta V segments were observed in productive rearrangements about 90% or about 30% of the time, broadly matching IMGT annotations. A cluster of highly shared sequence variants was judged likely to represent a technical artifact of the sequencing pipeline. The study listed 150 to 200 TCR beta chains as associated with cytomegalovirus. Most TCR sequences were seen in very few donors, while some public TCRs were found in many individuals. The authors suggested that the approach could potentially be extended to other disease states and immunological phenotypes. Cytomegalovirus status was reported to be diagnosed by the classifier with high specificity and sensitivity in both the original and validation cohorts. Assigning TCR associations to individual alleles was difficult when HLA alleles, especially DR and DQ, strongly co-occurred. A later genetic analysis reported fewer N-insertions in productive TCRs among donors in an Asian-associated ancestry cluster than the roughly 720-donor mean. The only immune exposure information available for the cohort was CMV serostatus. A further reported finding was that TCR beta sequences accurately predicted the HLA-A and HLA-B alleles for most subjects in the first cohort. Correlated functional status among segregating V segments might be attributable to linkage disequilibrium, but an unknown experimental factor could not be ruled out. A few of the identified cytomegalovirus-associated TCR beta chains were confirmed in vitro to be specific for cytomegalovirus antigens. In a later genetic analysis, a missense DCLRE1C variant was associated with V-gene and J-gene trimming of TCR beta chains, and the association was replicated in an independent cohort. According to a later analysis, parvovirus B19, influenza, CMV and Epstein-Barr virus appeared linked to several top co-occurrence clusters. Specific HLA alleles were associated with 15,000 to 20,000 TCR beta sequences at a false discovery rate of 0.05 in a later analysis. Presence/absence analyses assumed roughly uniform sequencing depth across donors, an assumption that may not hold.

The clonotype originates from a female donor in good health and CMV-seronegative. The rearranged chain carries TRBV27 and TRBJ1-2; 7 bases in the middle match TRBD1. The sequencing input was PBMCs. The DNA reads as follows: TGTGCCAGCAGTTTAAGGGGAGAAAGGGGGCTCAGCAGGGACTATGGCTACACCTTC. Its amino acids are CASSLRGERGLSRDYGYTF.